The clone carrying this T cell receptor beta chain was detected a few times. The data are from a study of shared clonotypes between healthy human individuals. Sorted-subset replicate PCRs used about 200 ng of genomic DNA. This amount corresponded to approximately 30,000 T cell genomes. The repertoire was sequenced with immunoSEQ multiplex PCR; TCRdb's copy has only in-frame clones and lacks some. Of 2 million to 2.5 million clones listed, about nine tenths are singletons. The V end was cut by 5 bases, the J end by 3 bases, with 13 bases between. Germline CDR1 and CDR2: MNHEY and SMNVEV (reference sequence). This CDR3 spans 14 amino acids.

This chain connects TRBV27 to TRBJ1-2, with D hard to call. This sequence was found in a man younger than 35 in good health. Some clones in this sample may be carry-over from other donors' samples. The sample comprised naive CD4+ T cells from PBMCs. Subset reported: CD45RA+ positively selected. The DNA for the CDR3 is TGTGCCAGCAGTCCCCTCGGGTTCGACTATGGCTACACCTTC. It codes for CASSPLGFDYGYTF.